This T cell receptor (beta chain) was identified in a study of shared clonotypes between healthy human individuals. V lost 6 bases, J lost 4 bases, and 13 bases lay in between. The CDR3 consists of 14 residues. Germline assignment: CDR1 MDHEN and CDR2 SYDVKM. TCRdb's copy holds only in-frame clones and misses some; the assay was immunoSEQ multiplex PCR. Of about 640,000 clones listed, around 72% are singletons. Input material: memory CD4+ T cells sorted from blood. Subset meaning: CD45RA-negative fraction. The receptor's source is a woman in her thirties in good health. The V and J genes are TRBV28 and TRBJ1-5; perhaps TRBD1 as D (6 bases). The CDR3 sequence: CASRPGQFNQPQHF. As DNA, the CDR3 is TGTGCCAGCAGACCAGGACAGTTTAATCAGCCCCAGCATTTT.